This T cell receptor (beta chain) was identified in a study of human thymus T cells. The germline V gene has CDR1 SGHRS and CDR2 YFSETQ. V lost 3 bases and J lost 1, with 18 bases in between. This CDR3 comprises 17 residues. The source of the thymus tissue was resections taken during corrective heart surgery. Donation was from healthy Finnish infants who were having corrective surgery that addressed congenital heart defects. The study, taken as a whole, reports: Thymic repertoires of unrelated individuals were reported in related research to overlap highly. Thymic and blood repertoires seemed to show skewed V and J gene use.

Some clones are missing from TCRdb's copy, which holds only in-frame ones; the method was immunoSEQ multiplex PCR. The data show tens of thousands of clones, 85% to 95% seen once. On this clone: Antigen specificity is unknown.

Input material: thymus tissue. This sequence joins TRBV5-1 and TRBJ2-3, with D maybe TRBD2 (6 bases). The clonotype was recovered from a girl younger than two with a congenital heart defect but otherwise immunologically healthy. Here the CDR3 reads CASSYIAGKGGTDTQYF. CDR3 in DNA: TGCGCCAGCAGCTACATCGCGGGAAAGGGTGGCACAGATACGCAGTATTTT. Full variable domain (missing parts from reference TRBV5-1 and TRBJ2-3): KAGVTQTPRYLIKTRGQQVTLSCSPISGHRSVSWYQQTPGQGLQFLFEYFSETQRNKGNFPGRFSGRQFSNSRSEMNVSTLELGDSALYLCASSYIAGKGGTDTQYFGPGTRLTVL.